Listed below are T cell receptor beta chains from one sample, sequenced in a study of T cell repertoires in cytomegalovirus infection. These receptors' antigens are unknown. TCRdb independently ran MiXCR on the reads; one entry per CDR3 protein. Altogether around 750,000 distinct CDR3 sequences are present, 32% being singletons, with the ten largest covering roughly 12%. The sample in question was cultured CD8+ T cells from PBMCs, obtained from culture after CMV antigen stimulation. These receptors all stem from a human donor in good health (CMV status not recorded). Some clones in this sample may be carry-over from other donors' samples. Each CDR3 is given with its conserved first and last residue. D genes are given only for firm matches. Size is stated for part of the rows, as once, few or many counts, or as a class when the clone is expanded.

CDR3: CASSKTGGQGANVLTF
DNA: TGTGCCAGCAGCAAGACAGGGGGGCAAGGGGCCAACGTCCTGACTTTC
D: TRBD1
size: few
J: TRBJ2-6
V: TRBV5-5

CDR3: CAISVGENTEAFF
DNA: TGTGCCATCAGTGTCGGCGAAAACACTGAAGCTTTCTTT
D: -
size: few
J: TRBJ1-1
V: TRBV10-3

CDR3: CASSVGSSYNSPLHF
DNA: TGTGCCAGCAGTGTCGGGAGCTCCTATAATTCACCCCTCCACTTT
D: -
size: -
J: TRBJ1-6
V: TRBV6-1

CDR3: CASSLDTNNEQFF
DNA: TGTGCCAGCAGCTTAGACACAAACAATGAGCAGTTCTTC
D: -
size: few
J: TRBJ2-1
V: TRBV7-2

CDR3: CASSSPGQEDTEAFF
DNA: TGTGCCAGCAGCTCACCGGGACAGGAGGACACTGAAGCTTTCTTT
D: TRBD1
size: few
J: TRBJ1-1
V: TRBV13

CDR3: CASSLGSRGQQETQYF
DNA: TGTGCCAGCAGCTTAGGTAGTCGGGGACAGCAAGAGACCCAGTACTTC
D: TRBD1
size: -
J: TRBJ2-5
V: TRBV7-6

CDR3: CASSNWGEADTQYF
DNA: TGTGCCAGCAGCAATTGGGGGGAAGCAGATACGCAGTATTTT
D: -
size: -
J: TRBJ2-3
V: TRBV9

CDR3: CASSYREVAGELFF
DNA: TGTGCCAGCAGTTACAGGGAGGTCGCCGGGGAGCTGTTTTTT
D: -
size: many
J: TRBJ2-2
V: TRBV6-2/TRBV6-3

CDR3: CAISESIAGGYNEQFF
DNA: TGTGCCATCAGTGAGTCGATAGCGGGGGGATACAATGAGCAGTTCTTC
D: TRBD2
size: -
J: TRBJ2-1
V: TRBV10-3

CDR3: CASKGQSRRLNTEAFF
DNA: TGTGCCAGCAAAGGGCAGTCCAGGCGATTGAACACTGAAGCTTTCTTT
D: -
size: -
J: TRBJ1-1
V: TRBV2

CDR3: CASSLFGGEKLFF
DNA: TGTGCCAGCAGCTTGTTTGGGGGAGAAAAACTGTTTTTT
D: -
size: -
J: TRBJ1-4
V: TRBV5-4

CDR3: CASSLYGLPLAGGGTDTQYF
DNA: TGCGCCAGCAGCTTGTATGGTCTACCCCTAGCGGGGGGAGGAACAGATACGCAGTATTTT
D: TRBD2
size: -
J: TRBJ2-3
V: TRBV5-1

CDR3: CASSTAQGVGYGYTF
DNA: TGTGCCAGCAGCACCGCCCAGGGGGTCGGCTATGGCTACACCTTC
D: TRBD1
size: few
J: TRBJ1-2
V: TRBV7-6

CDR3: CASSDTFSEYEQYF
DNA: TGTGCCAGCAGTGACACCTTCTCGGAATACGAGCAGTACTTC
D: -
size: few
J: TRBJ2-7
V: TRBV2

CDR3: CDLDRGWNFSNQPQHF
DNA: TGTGACTTAGACAGGGGTTGGAATTTTAGCAATCAGCCCCAGCATTTT
D: TRBD1
size: few
J: TRBJ1-5
V: TRBV7-2

CDR3: CASSPGTSGASDTRYF
DNA: TGTGCCAGCAGCCCGGGGACTAGCGGGGCCTCAGATACGCGGTATTTT
D: TRBD2
size: once
J: TRBJ2-3
V: TRBV7-8

CDR3: CASRGLAGGRTDTQYF
DNA: TGTGCCAGCAGGGGGCTCGCGGGGGGCCGCACAGATACGCAGTATTTT
D: TRBD2
size: -
J: TRBJ2-3
V: TRBV28

CDR3: CAITTPGNEQFF
DNA: TGTGCCATCACCACTCCAGGGAATGAGCAGTTCTTC
D: -
size: few
J: TRBJ2-1
V: TRBV10-3

CDR3: CASSVEAGWDSPLHF
DNA: TGTGCCAGCAGCGTAGAGGCAGGGTGGGATTCACCCCTCCACTTT
D: -
size: -
J: TRBJ1-6
V: TRBV9